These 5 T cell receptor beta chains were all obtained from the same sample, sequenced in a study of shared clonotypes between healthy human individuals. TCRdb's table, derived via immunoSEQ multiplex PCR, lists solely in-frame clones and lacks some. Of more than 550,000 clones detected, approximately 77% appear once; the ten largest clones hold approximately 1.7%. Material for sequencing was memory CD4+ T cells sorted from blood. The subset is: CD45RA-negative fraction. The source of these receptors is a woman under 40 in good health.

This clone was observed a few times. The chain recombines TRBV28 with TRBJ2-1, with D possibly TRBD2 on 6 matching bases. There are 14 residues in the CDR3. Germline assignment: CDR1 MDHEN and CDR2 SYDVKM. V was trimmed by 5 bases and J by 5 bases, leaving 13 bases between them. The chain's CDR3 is CASSVLTSHNEQFF. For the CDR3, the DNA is TGTGCCAGCAGTGTGTTGACTAGTCACAATGAGCAGTTCTTC.

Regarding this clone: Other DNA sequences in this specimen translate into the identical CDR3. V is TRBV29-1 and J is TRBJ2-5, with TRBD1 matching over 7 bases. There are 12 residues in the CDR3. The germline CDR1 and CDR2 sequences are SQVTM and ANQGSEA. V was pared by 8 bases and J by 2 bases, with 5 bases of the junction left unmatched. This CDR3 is CSIKQGQETQYF. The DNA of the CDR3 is TGCAGCATTAAACAGGGGCAAGAGACCCAGTACTTC.

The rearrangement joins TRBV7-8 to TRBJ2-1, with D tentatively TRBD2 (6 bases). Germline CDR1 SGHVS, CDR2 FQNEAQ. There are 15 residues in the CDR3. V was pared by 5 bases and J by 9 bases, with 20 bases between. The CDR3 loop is CASSGYRLGGAEQFF. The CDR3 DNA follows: TGTGCCAGCAGCGGGTATCGTCTCGGGGGAGCTGAGCAGTTCTTC.

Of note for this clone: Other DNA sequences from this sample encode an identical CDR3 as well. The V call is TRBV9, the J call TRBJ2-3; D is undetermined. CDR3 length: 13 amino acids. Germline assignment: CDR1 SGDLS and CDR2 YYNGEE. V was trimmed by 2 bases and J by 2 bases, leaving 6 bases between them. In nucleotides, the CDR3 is TGTGCCAGCAGCGTGGGCTACACAGATACGCAGTATTTT. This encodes CASSVGYTDTQYF. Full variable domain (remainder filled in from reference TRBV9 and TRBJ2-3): DSGVTQTPKHLITATGQRVTLRCSPRSGDLSVYWYQQSLDQGLQFLIQYYNGEERAKGNILERFSAQQFPDLHSELNLSSLELGDSALYFCASSVGYTDTQYFGPGTRLTVL.

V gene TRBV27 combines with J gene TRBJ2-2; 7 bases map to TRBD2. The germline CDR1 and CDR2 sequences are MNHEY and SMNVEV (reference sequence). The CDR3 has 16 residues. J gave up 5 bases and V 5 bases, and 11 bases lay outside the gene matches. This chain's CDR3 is CASSPLGTTYTGELFF. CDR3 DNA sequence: TGTGCCAGCAGTCCACTTGGGACTACTTATACCGGGGAGCTGTTTTTT.